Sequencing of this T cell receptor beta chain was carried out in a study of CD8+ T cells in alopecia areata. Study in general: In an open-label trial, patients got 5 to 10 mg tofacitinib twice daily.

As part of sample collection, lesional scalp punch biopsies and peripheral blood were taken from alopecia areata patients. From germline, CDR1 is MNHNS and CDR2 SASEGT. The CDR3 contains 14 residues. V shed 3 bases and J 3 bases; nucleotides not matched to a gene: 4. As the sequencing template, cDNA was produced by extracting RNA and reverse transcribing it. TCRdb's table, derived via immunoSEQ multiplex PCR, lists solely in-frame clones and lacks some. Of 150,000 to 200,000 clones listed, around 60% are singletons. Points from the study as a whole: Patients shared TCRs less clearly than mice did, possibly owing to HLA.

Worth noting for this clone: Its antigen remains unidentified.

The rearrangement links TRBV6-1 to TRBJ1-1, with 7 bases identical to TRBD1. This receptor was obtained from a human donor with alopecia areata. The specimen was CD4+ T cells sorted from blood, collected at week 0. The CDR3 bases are TGTGCCAGCAGTGAGGACAGGCGCTACACTGAAGCTTTCTTT. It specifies CASSEDRRYTEAFF.